What follows are 6 T cell receptor beta chains derived from one specimen sequenced in a study of cytomegalovirus exposure and HLA in healthy donors (dated by TCRdb to about 2017). Library preparation employed the immunoSEQ multiplex PCR assay. For the multiplex PCR, a mixture combining 60 forward primers for TCR Vbeta segments and 13 reverse primers for TCR Jbeta segments was used. Here the immuneACCESS table is served through TCRdb, limited to in-frame sequences with V and J called. Missing clones are a known gap in these copies; in checked studies unresolved V genes cover under half, and the rest lacks a known reason. The sample table lists roughly 190,000 clones, more than 75% of them with a count of one. The ten largest clones represent roughly 2.8% of the sample. Sequencing was done on a sample of PBMCs. These receptors were collected from a woman aged 45-60 years in good health and CMV-seropositive.

A word on this clone: A junction end diverges from the germline sequence, so it may reflect a read error. The CDR3 spells CSSGRTQETQYF. CDR3 nucleotide sequence: TGTTCCAGCGGCAGGACACAAGAGACCCAGTACTTC. This chain links TRBV7-9 with TRBJ2-5; D tentatively fits TRBD1 or TRBD2 (5 bases each). Germline V gene sequence: CDR1 SEHNR, CDR2 FQNEAQ (reference sequence). The length of the CDR3 is 12 residues.

This clone was recorded a few times. The V gene is TRBV4-3, the J gene TRBJ1-1, with D possibly being TRBD1 (5 bases). The CDR3 sequence is 14 residues long. The V gene's germline CDR1 is LGHNA and CDR2 YSLEER. V was cut by 6 bases and J by 0 bases, with 11 bases left in between. For the CDR3, the DNA is TGCGCCAGCAGTGACAGTACAATGAACACTGAAGCTTTCTTT. This translates into CASSDSTMNTEAFF.

The chain has TRBV7-2 and TRBJ1-5; no definite D call. In germline, CDR1 is SGHTA, CDR2 FQGNSA. V dropped 1 base and J dropped 6 bases, with 7 bases sitting between them. The CDR3 runs 13 residues. The CDR3 bases are TGTGCCAGCAGCTTAGGTTTAGCTCAGCCCCAGCATTTT. Its translation: CASSLGLAQPQHF.

The chain uses TRBV5-3 and TRBJ1-2; D possibly corresponds to TRBD1 (6 bases). TRBV5-3 qualifies as an ORF whose function is uncertain. CDR3 size: 15 residues. The V gene lost 1 base and the J gene lost 5 bases, with 15 bases spanning the gap. The CDR3 protein is CARSLFWGPIYGYTF. CDR3 coding DNA: TGTGCCAGAAGCTTGTTTTGGGGGCCTATTTATGGCTACACCTTC.

The chain links TRBV18 to TRBJ1-1; D remains ambiguous. The CDR3 is 13 amino acids. CDR1 and CDR2 (germline): KGHSH, LQKENI. V lost 6 bases, J lost 4 bases, and 12 bases lay in between. The CDR3 nucleotides read TGTGCCAGCTCTATCGCCGGGTCCACTGAAGCTTTCTTT. Amino acid sequence: CASSIAGSTEAFF.

The table lists this clone with a few counts. The gene calls are TRBV10-3 and TRBJ1-1, with no clear D. This CDR3 has 14 residues. CDR1 is ENHRY and CDR2 is SYGVKD in the germline V gene. Trimming shortened V by 3 bases and J by 1 base, and 9 bases separated the two germline ends. CDR3 nucleotides: TGTGCCATCAGTGAAGTGGCGGGGAACACTGAAGCTTTCTTT. Protein: CAISEVAGNTEAFF.